The source of this T cell receptor beta chain is a study of blood T cell repertoires in COVID-19. On the study more broadly: The origin of the acute and convalescent COVID-19 samples was the United States, Italy and Spain. The cDNA or gDNA used as material had been derived from T cells, B-cell-depleted T cells, or PBMCs.

Source study methods: For nucleated cells, counts were estimated from reference gene primer amplification. TCRdb's table, derived via immunoSEQ multiplex PCR, lists solely in-frame clones and lacks some. Clone size and V and J calls were adopted from that table, with D and trimming inferred from the DNA. The sample shows more than 120,000 clones, 85% to 90% of them seen only once. Germline V CDR1 and CDR2: SNHLY, FYNNEI. V was shortened by 0 bases and J by 3 bases, with 17 bases between the two germline ends. This CDR3 is built from 17 residues. This sequence originates from a woman in her fifties or sixties with active or convalescent COVID-19. The sequencing sample was made of peripheral blood. This chain connects TRBV2 to TRBJ1-1; perhaps TRBD1 as D (5 bases). The CDR3, as DNA: TGTGCCAGCAGTGAAGCGCAGTGGGGCGCAGAGTACACTGAAGCTTTCTTT. Translating it yields CASSEAQWGAEYTEAFF.